The 22 T cell receptor beta chains given below trace back to one sample, sequenced in a study of beta chain features in type 1 diabetes. Every bit of the isolated RNA underwent reverse transcription, so sequencing read expressed TCRB transcripts. Clones were sequenced by immunoSEQ multiplex PCR, and TCRdb holds only the in-frame ones, with some missing. Here the sample spans roughly 350,000 clones, more than 9.5% being singletons. Specimen: naive CD4+ T cells from blood. The receptors here all came from a woman in her twenties or thirties in good health.

In its sample, this clone was seen a few times. This chain links TRBV6-5 with TRBJ2-3; D gene unclear. Trimming took off 4 bases at V and 2 bases at J, with 10 bases between the two ends. This CDR3 comprises 14 residues. Germline V gives CDR1 MNHEY, CDR2 SVGAGI. CDR3 in DNA: TGTGCCAGCAGTTTTTCGACATCCACAGATACGCAGTATTTT. Translating it yields CASSFSTSTDTQYF.

This clone was counted between two and nine times. The chain uses TRBV10-3 and TRBJ2-7; 9 bases match TRBD1. The length of the CDR3 is 15 residues. V shed 3 bases and J 2 bases; nucleotides not matched to a gene: 5. From germline, CDR1 is ENHRY and CDR2 SYGVKD. CDR3 DNA: TGTGCCATCAGTGAAGGGACAGGGATTACCTACGAGCAGTACTTC. As protein: CAISEGTGITYEQYF.

This clone was counted a few times. The chain has TRBV5-1 and TRBJ2-3; tentatively, D is TRBD2 (5 bases). V lost 4 bases and J lost 2, with 14 bases in between. The CDR3 spans 15 residues. CDR1 and CDR2 (germline): SGHRS, YFSETQ. The CDR3 DNA follows: TGCGCCAGCAGCCTAACCGGAGGCGACACAGATACGCAGTATTTT. Translating gives CASSLTGGDTDTQYF. Together with reference TRBV5-1 and TRBJ2-3, the CDR3 gives the full variable domain: KAGVTQTPRYLIKTRGQQVTLSCSPISGHRSVSWYQQTPGQGLQFLFEYFSETQRNKGNFPGRFSGRQFSNSRSEMNVSTLELGDSALYLCASSLTGGDTDTQYFGPGTRLTVL.

This chain joins TRBV9 and TRBJ1-2; D remains unclear. This CDR3 spans 13 amino acids. Trimming left V 0 bases short and J 1 base short, with 4 bases between. Germline CDR1 is SGDLS and CDR2 is YYNGEE. The CDR3 DNA is TGTGCCAGCAGCGTAGCAGATAACTATGGCTACACCTTC. It is translated as CASSVADNYGYTF.

This clone turned up a few times. The genes are TRBV4-3 and TRBJ2-1; D is possibly TRBD2 (5 bases). V dropped 4 bases and J dropped 7 bases, with 11 bases sitting between them. This CDR3 spans 13 amino acids. The germline V gene has CDR1 LGHNA and CDR2 YSLEER. CDR3 in amino acids: CASSRSRENEQFF. The CDR3 DNA reads TGCGCCAGCAGCCGGTCTAGGGAGAATGAGCAGTTCTTC.

The CDR3 DNA follows: TGTGCCAGCAGACCTACAGGGGCGAAGGGTCAGCCCCAGCATTTT. Translation: CASRPTGAKGQPQHF. The chain recombines TRBV27 with TRBJ1-5; TRBD1 aligns across 7 bases. The CDR3 is made up of 15 amino acids. With V trimmed by 6 bases and J by 6 bases, 11 bases remained unmatched. Germline CDR1 MNHEY, CDR2 SMNVEV (reference sequence).

This clone was observed a few times. This CDR3 fails to terminate in the conserved phenylalanine or tryptophan, so it likely reflects a read error. The DNA is omitted, as the CDR3 cannot be located on it reliably, and the CDR3 follows TCRdb's listing. The chain joins TRBV4-3 to TRBJ2-7; the table calls TRBD2, which could not be checked here. CDR1 and CDR2 (germline): LGHNA, YSLEER. Counting both end residues, the CDR3 totals 10 amino acids. CDR3 amino acids: CASSQDTPVL.

This clone was found a few times. The chain has TRBV30 and TRBJ2-3; D might be TRBD2 (6 bases). This CDR3 region has 15 residues. V was shortened by 2 bases and J by 1 base, with 13 bases between the two germline ends. Germline V gene sequence: CDR1 GTSNPN, CDR2 SVGIG (reference sequence). This CDR3 reads CAWSSMRDRTDTQYF. DNA for the CDR3: TGTGCCTGGAGTTCAATGCGGGACCGCACAGATACGCAGTATTTT.

This clone was recorded a few times. The gene calls are TRBV30 and TRBJ1-5, with D maybe TRBD1 (6 bases). The CDR3 runs 14 residues. V lost 3 bases to trimming and J lost 5 bases, with 14 bases between them. The germline V gene encodes CDR1 GTSNPN and CDR2 SVGIG (reference sequence). The DNA for the CDR3 is TGTGCCTGGAGATCTAAACAGGGTCATCAGCCCCAGCATTTT. Translating it yields CAWRSKQGHQPQHF.

The chain couples TRBV7-2 to TRBJ2-3; no reliable D call. V lost 1 base and J 2 bases, leaving 10 bases between the germline ends. CDR1 and CDR2 from the germline V gene are SGHTA and FQGNSA. There are 15 residues in the CDR3. The CDR3, as DNA: TGTGCCAGCAGCTTAGGATCCCAACTCACAGATACGCAGTATTTT. This sequence encodes CASSLGSQLTDTQYF.

This clone appeared a few times. The CDR3 spells CASSQDGSGTREKLFF. The CDR3 DNA reads TGCGCCAGCAGCCAAGACGGAAGTGGGACTAGGGAAAAACTGTTTTTT. The chain employs TRBV4-3 and TRBJ1-4; D is possibly TRBD1 (5 bases). The CDR3 sequence is 16 residues long. The V and J ends lost 0 bases and 8 bases respectively, with 16 bases between them. CDR1 is LGHNA, CDR2 YSLEER, per germline.

In this sample, this clone turned up a few times. The chain employs TRBV15 and TRBJ2-1, with TRBD2 matching over 9 bases. The V segment lost 1 base and the J segment 6 bases; nucleotides outside the gene matches: 7. The germline gives CDR1 LNHNV, CDR2 YYDKDF (reference sequence). This CDR3 has 16 residues. DNA of the CDR3: TGTGCCACCAGCAGAGGGTCTAGCGGGATTGGCAATGAGCAGTTCTTC. Protein sequence: CATSRGSSGIGNEQFF.

The chain employs TRBV19 and TRBJ2-1; 8 bases are a match to TRBD2. The germline V gene has CDR1 LNHDA and CDR2 SQIVND (reference sequence). CDR3 length: 16 residues. The trim removed 0 bases at V and 12 bases at J, leaving 13 bases unmatched. The CDR3 DNA reads TGTGCCAGTAGTATAGATCGCGGACTAGCACAGAATTTGCAGTTCTTC. Its translation is CASSIDRGLAQNLQFF. Full variable domain (remainder filled in from reference TRBV19 and TRBJ2-1): DGGITQSPKYLFRKEGQNVTLSCEQNLNHDAMYWYRQDPGQGLRLIYYSQIVNDFQKGDIAEGYSVSREKKESFPLTVTSAQKNPTAFYLCASSIDRGLAQNLQFFGPGTRLTVL.

This clone was seen a few times. The chain has TRBV15 and TRBJ2-1, with 15 positions matching TRBD2. The V gene end was trimmed by 3 bases and the J gene end by 10 bases; junction bases not matched to a gene: 10. The germline V gene has CDR1 LNHNV and CDR2 YYDKDF (reference sequence). The CDR3 is made up of 17 amino acids. The CDR3 DNA is TGTGCCACCAGCAGGGGACTAGCGGGAGGCCCCCCTCGGGAGCAGTTCTTC. Its translation: CATSRGLAGGPPREQFF.

This sequence joins TRBV28 and TRBJ2-7; TRBD2 matches 8 bases. The CDR3 totals 13 residues. Germline CDR1 is MDHEN and CDR2 is SYDVKM. V shed 6 bases, J shed 2 bases, and the junction held 3 bases outside the gene matches. DNA of the CDR3: TGTGCCAGCAGGACTAGCGTGACCTACGAGCAGTACTTC. Protein sequence: CASRTSVTYEQYF.

The chain has TRBV15 and TRBJ1-2; weak D call: TRBD1 (6 bases). Trimming cost V 5 bases and J 6 bases, with 22 bases left between them. This CDR3 has 16 residues. CDR1 and CDR2 from the germline V gene are LNHNV and YYDKDF (reference sequence). The CDR3 DNA reads TGTGCCACCAGCGCCGGGACAAGTCCTCTGTGGGATGGCTACACCTTC. Translating it yields CATSAGTSPLWDGYTF.

The chain recombines TRBV5-4 with TRBJ2-7; D is perhaps TRBD1 (6 bases). V lost 0 bases, J lost 0 bases, and 10 bases lay in between. Germline V CDR1 and CDR2: SGHNT, YYREEE (reference sequence). There are 15 residues in the CDR3. This chain's CDR3 is CASSLGTASSYEQYF. As DNA, the CDR3 is TGTGCCAGCAGCTTGGGGACAGCGAGCTCCTACGAGCAGTACTTC.

This clone appeared a few times. Sequence at one end of the junction differs from germline and may be a read error. The rearrangement links TRBV7-9 to TRBJ1-2, with no clear D. This CDR3 is 15 amino acids long. Germline V gene data show CDR1 as SEHNR and CDR2 as FQNEAQ (reference sequence). The CDR3 region has the DNA TGTGCCAGCAGCTTAGGGCCGACACCTGACTACGGCTACACCTTC. This gives the protein CASSLGPTPDYGYTF.

Only a few counts were recorded for this clone. V gene TRBV5-4 combines with J gene TRBJ2-5; 12 positions agree with TRBD1. V was pared by 2 bases and J by 8 bases, with 4 bases of the junction left unmatched. Germline V gene lookup returns CDR1 SGHNT and CDR2 YYREEE (reference sequence). The length of the CDR3 is 14 residues. CDR3 in DNA: TGTGCCAGCAGCTTCCGGGACAGGGGGCCTACCCAGTACTTC. Its translation is CASSFRDRGPTQYF.

The chain combines TRBV27 with TRBJ2-1; D might be TRBD2 (5 bases). Germline CDR1 reads MNHEY; CDR2 reads SMNVEV (reference sequence). V was shortened by 6 bases and J by 4 bases, with 22 bases between the two germline ends. The CDR3 has 17 residues. CDR3 DNA: TGTGCCAGCAGCAAAGTGGCCCAGTCGGGGTTGTACAATGAGCAGTTCTTC. Its translation is CASSKVAQSGLYNEQFF.

This clone has a handful of counts. J is TRBJ1-1 and V is TRBV4-3, with a weak D call TRBD1 (6 bases). The CDR3 is 14 amino acids. Germline values: CDR1 LGHNA, CDR2 YSLEER. The V end was cut by 1 base, the J end by 0 bases, with 6 bases between. CDR3 DNA: TGCGCCAGCAGCCAAGGGACAGTGAACACTGAAGCTTTCTTT. This translates into CASSQGTVNTEAFF.

This sequence joins TRBV6-1 and TRBJ2-1; 11 bases match TRBD2. Germline V gene data show CDR1 as MNHNS and CDR2 as SASEGT. The trim removed 6 bases at V and 2 bases at J, leaving 3 bases unmatched. The length of the CDR3 is 15 residues. In DNA, the CDR3 is TGTGCCAGCAGGCTGACTAGCGGGACCTACAATGAGCAGTTCTTC. Its protein is CASRLTSGTYNEQFF.